This is a list of T cell receptor beta chains from one sample in a study of T cells in Graves' hyperthyroidism and ophthalmopathy. TCRdb processed the multiplex PCR reads anew with MiXCR; each CDR3 protein has one entry. In the table there are some 420,000 distinct CDR3 sequences, roughly an eighth of which are singletons. The sequenced material came from blood. These receptors originate from a woman between 18 and 30 years old with Graves' hyperthyroidism. Each CDR3 is given with its conserved first and last residue. The order of the fields is J gene, clone size, D gene, V gene, CDR3 DNA, CDR3 protein. D genes are given only for firm matches. Clone sizes are given selectively: once, few, many, or a class where the clone is expanded.

TRBJ2-1 | many | TRBD2 | TRBV7-2 | TGTGCCAGCAGCTTAGCCCCTAGCGGAGCCTACAATGAGCAGTTCTTC | CASSLAPSGAYNEQFF
TRBJ1-5 | many | - | TRBV18 | TGTGCCAGCTCGCTCGGACAGCGGAGTCAGCCCCAGCATTTT | CASSLGQRSQPQHF
TRBJ2-2 | many | TRBD2 | TRBV30 | TGTGCCTGGGTCCCCGGGACTAGCGGGAGTACCGGGGAGCTGTTTTTT | CAWVPGTSGSTGELFF
TRBJ2-3 | - | TRBD2 | TRBV28 | TGTGCCAGCAGTTTGACTAGCGGGAGTATGACAGATACGCAGTATTTT | CASSLTSGSMTDTQYF
TRBJ1-2 | few | - | TRBV19 | TGTGCCAGTAGTATGGGTCGGATTAACTATGGCTACACCTTC | CASSMGRINYGYTF
TRBJ2-1 | few | TRBD1 | TRBV12-3/TRBV12-4 | TGTGCCAGCAGTTACGACAGGGGTAATGAGCAGTTCTTC | CASSYDRGNEQFF
TRBJ2-5 | many | - | TRBV20-1 | TGCAGTGCTAGGGGGACACAAGAGACCCAGTACTTC | CSARGTQETQYF
TRBJ2-6 | - | - | TRBV10-3 | TGTGCCATCAGTGCAGGGGCCAACGTCCTGACTTTC | CAISAGANVLTF
TRBJ2-1 | - | TRBD2 | TRBV5-1 | TGCGCCAGCAGCTTGGTGGCGCGGGAGGGATCGGGTGAGCAGTTCTTC | CASSLVAREGSGEQFF
TRBJ2-5 | many | - | TRBV29-1 | TGCAGCGTTCCCCTTGAGGGGGGCAGGGAGACCCAGTACTTC | CSVPLEGGRETQYF
TRBJ1-1 | - | TRBD1 | TRBV10-3 | TGTGCCATCAGTGAGGGGGGGCCTGACAGGGTGTGGACTGAAGCTTTCTTT | CAISEGGPDRVWTEAFF
TRBJ2-7 | many | - | TRBV3-1 | TGTGCCAGCAGCCAAGAAGGGGGGTGGTACGAGCAGTACTTC | CASSQEGGWYEQYF
TRBJ1-5 | few | - | TRBV7-9 | TGTGCCAGCAGCTTAGGGGCGGGTTCGAGCAATCAGCCCCAGCATTTT | CASSLGAGSSNQPQHF
TRBJ2-5 | many | - | TRBV20-1 | TGCAGTGCTAGAAGGCAAAGCCAGGAGACCCAGTACTTC | CSARRQSQETQYF
TRBJ2-3 | many | - | TRBV30 | TGTGCCTCCCTCGGGACTCCCCGGGCGGTAGATACGCAGTATTTT | CASLGTPRAVDTQYF
TRBJ2-7 | - | - | TRBV18 | TGTGCCAGCTCACCGAACGTAAAAAAAAAAACCTACGAGCAGTACTTC | CASSPNVKKKTYEQYF
TRBJ2-7 | - | - | TRBV28 | TGTGCGAGCTTGTCATACTACGAGCAGTACTTC | CASLSYYEQYF
TRBJ1-2 | many | - | TRBV20-1 | TGCAGTGCTAGAACAGCCCAAGAACACTATGGCTACACCTTC | CSARTAQEHYGYTF
TRBJ2-2 | many | - | TRBV14 | TGTGCCAGCAGCCAACTCGGACTGAACACCGGGGAGCTGTTTTTT | CASSQLGLNTGELFF
TRBJ2-3 | - | TRBD2 | TRBV20-1 | TGCGGGTGGTGGGGCTCACGGGAGGGACCAGATACGCAGTATTTT | CGWWGSREGPDTQYF
TRBJ1-2 | many | TRBD1 | TRBV11-2 | TGTGCCAGCAGCCCGTTTGGGACAGGGGGCGATGGCTACACCTTC | CASSPFGTGGDGYTF
TRBJ2-7 | - | TRBD2 | TRBV19 | TGTGCCAGTAGTATGGGACTAGCGGGGACCTACGAGCAGTACTTC | CASSMGLAGTYEQYF
TRBJ2-2 | many | TRBD2 | TRBV7-8 | TGTGCCAGCAGCTACCCGGGACTAGCGGGAGCAGCGAACACCGGGGAGCTGTTTTTT | CASSYPGLAGAANTGELFF
TRBJ1-1 | many | - | TRBV20-1 | TGCAGTGCTAGGAGACCCGCTGGCGAAGCTTTCTTT | CSARRPAGEAFF
TRBJ2-7 | - | TRBD1 | TRBV6-1 | TGTGCCAGCAGTTCAAATATAAGGACAGGTTCCTACGAGCAGTACTTC | CASSSNIRTGSYEQYF
TRBJ2-1 | many | TRBD2 | TRBV27 | TGTGCCAGCAGTTTACTAGCGGGAGGGCCGGCGGTAGAGCAGTTCTTC | CASSLLAGGPAVEQFF
TRBJ1-3 | - | - | TRBV5-1 | TGCGCCAGCAGCTTTGAAGGTGGTGGAAACACCATATATTTT | CASSFEGGGNTIYF
TRBJ2-1 | - | TRBD2 | TRBV19 | TGTGCCAGTAACACCGGGACTAGCGGGAATGAGCAGTTCTTC | CASNTGTSGNEQFF
TRBJ2-3 | few | - | TRBV6-1 | TGTGCCAGCAGTGAATTTTGGCAGAACACAGATACGCAGTATTTT | CASSEFWQNTDTQYF
TRBJ2-7 | many | TRBD2 | TRBV6-5 | TGTGCCAGCAGTTACAGCGGGAGCTACGAGCAGTACTTC | CASSYSGSYEQYF
TRBJ2-1 | few | - | TRBV4-1 | TGCGCCAGCAGCCAAGAGACGCCAGGCAGACTCTCCTACAATGAGCAGTTCTTC | CASSQETPGRLSYNEQFF
TRBJ1-5 | - | - | TRBV6-4 | TGTGCCAGCAGTGAAGGGGTTTGGCAGCCCCAGCATTTT | CASSEGVWQPQHF
TRBJ2-7 | many | TRBD2 | TRBV28 | TGTGCCAGCAGTTTAGAGCCGACTAGCGAGGCCTACGAGCAGTACTTC | CASSLEPTSEAYEQYF
TRBJ2-4 | many | - | TRBV7-2 | TGTGCCAGCAGCTTGAACCGGGCGAGAATTCAGTACTTC | CASSLNRARIQYF
TRBJ2-3 | - | TRBD2 | TRBV5-1 | TGCGCCAGCAGCTTAATGACTAGCGGGAGCACAGATACGCAGTATTTT | CASSLMTSGSTDTQYF
TRBJ2-1 | many | TRBD1 | TRBV5-1 | TGCGCCAGCAGCTGGACAGGGGCTATCTGGGATGAGCAGTTCTTC | CASSWTGAIWDEQFF
TRBJ1-5 | many | TRBD1 | TRBV27 | TGTGCCAGCAGTTCCGGACAGGGCCAGCATTTT | CASSSGQGQHF
TRBJ2-2 | many | - | TRBV10-3 | TGTGCCATCAGCCCCACTGCACGCTTCACCGGGGAGCTGTTTTTT | CAISPTARFTGELFF
TRBJ2-1 | many | TRBD2 | TRBV25-1 | TGTGCCAGCAGTCTCCGGACTAGCGGGAGAGGCAATGAGCAGTTCTTC | CASSLRTSGRGNEQFF
TRBJ2-2 | few | TRBD2 | TRBV6-2/TRBV6-3 | TGTGCCAGCAGTTACTCAAAAGGACTAGCGGGGATCAACACCGGGGAGCTGTTTTTT | CASSYSKGLAGINTGELFF
TRBJ2-1 | - | TRBD2 | TRBV19 | TGTGCCAGTAGTATCGGACTAGCGGGAGGGAGTGAGCAGTTCTTC | CASSIGLAGGSEQFF